This T cell receptor beta chain stems from a study of blood T cell repertoires in COVID-19. Whole-study context: Samples came from the United States, Italy and Spain, spanning acute and convalescent COVID-19.

In the original analysis: Estimates of nucleated cell counts were drawn from the amplification of reference gene primers. Sequenced by immunoSEQ multiplex PCR; TCRdb stores in-frame clones only, minus some. The V and J calls and clone size come from that table; D and trimming were worked out from the DNA. This sample has a few hundred thousand clones; around 84% occur once, and the top ten carry roughly a tenth. This CDR3 region has 16 residues. The V end was cut by 0 bases, the J end by 2 bases, with 11 bases between. Germline CDR1 and CDR2: SGDLS and YYNGEE. It was during active infection that Seattle patients were enrolled and then longitudinally followed.

This TCR derives from an elderly woman with COVID-19, enrolled during active disease. Material: peripheral blood. This chain joins TRBV9 and TRBJ1-4; weak D call: TRBD1 (5 bases). CDR3 protein: CASSVGNGATNEKLFF. Written as DNA, the CDR3 is TGTGCCAGCAGCGTAGGTAATGGGGCGACTAATGAAAAACTGTTTTTT.